This TCR beta chain derives from a study of metastatic and nonmetastatic thyroid tumors (TCRdb year 2020). Context from the whole study: Repertoires from peripheral blood and from tumor or nodule tissue samples of malignant and benign thyroid patients were compared. Summary of the overall study and its limitations: TCR beta diversity was reported as significantly higher in malignant tumors than in benign nodules, in both blood and tumor samples.

Before undergoing thyroid surgery, none of the patients had been given any kind of treatment. Patient clinical samples collected from about 2011 to 2018 were retrospectively analysed using T-cell receptor beta sequencing. As concerns this clone: Its recognized antigen is unknown. No base quality information exists; no much larger clone differs at one position.

Libraries came from PCR. The instrument given in TCRdb is Illumina HiSeq 4000. High-throughput sequencing was used to profile the TCR beta-chain CDR3 region of each patient. Per the original workflow: The researchers built a classifier to tell apart papillary thyroid cancer patients with distant metastasis, based on CDR3 differences among clinicopathological groups. To measure repertoire diversity the researchers used the Shannon index, while the Morisita-Horn index served to gauge how similar the tumor and blood repertoires were. TCRdb cleaned the public reads at Q25 with fastp, built clones with MiXCR and kept in-frame beta chains. TCRdb's processing, not the authors' own work, is the source of the V and J calls. Across this sample there are tens of thousands of clones, with roughly an eighth seen only once. About 13% of the sample lies in the top ten. V is clipped by 4 bases and J by 5 bases, and the sequence between their germline boundaries is 5 bases long. The CDR3 spans 11 residues, from the cysteine through the phenylalanine. Only the CDR3 DNA is retained, 33 bases long and in frame from the first base. CDR1 is given as GTSNPN and CDR2 as SVGIG, both from the germline V gene (reference sequence).

This sequence was found in a female donor with papillary thyroid cancer or a benign thyroid nodule (not recorded which). Some clones in this sample may be carry-over from other donors' samples. The receptor chain draws on TRBV30 and TRBJ2-2; 5 matching bases give a weak D call of TRBD2. Material: blood. Read as DNA, the sequence is TGTGCCTGGACGGGGACCGGGGAGCTGTTTTTT. Its amino acids are CAWTGTGELFF. Beyond the CDR3, the reference TRBV30 and TRBJ2-2 genes provide the residues; the full variable domain reads: SQTIHQWPATLVQPVGSPLSLECTVEGTSNPNLYWYRQAAGRGLQLLFYSVGIGQISSEVPQNLSASRPQDRQFILSSKKLLLSDSGFYLCAWTGTGELFFGEGSRLTVL.